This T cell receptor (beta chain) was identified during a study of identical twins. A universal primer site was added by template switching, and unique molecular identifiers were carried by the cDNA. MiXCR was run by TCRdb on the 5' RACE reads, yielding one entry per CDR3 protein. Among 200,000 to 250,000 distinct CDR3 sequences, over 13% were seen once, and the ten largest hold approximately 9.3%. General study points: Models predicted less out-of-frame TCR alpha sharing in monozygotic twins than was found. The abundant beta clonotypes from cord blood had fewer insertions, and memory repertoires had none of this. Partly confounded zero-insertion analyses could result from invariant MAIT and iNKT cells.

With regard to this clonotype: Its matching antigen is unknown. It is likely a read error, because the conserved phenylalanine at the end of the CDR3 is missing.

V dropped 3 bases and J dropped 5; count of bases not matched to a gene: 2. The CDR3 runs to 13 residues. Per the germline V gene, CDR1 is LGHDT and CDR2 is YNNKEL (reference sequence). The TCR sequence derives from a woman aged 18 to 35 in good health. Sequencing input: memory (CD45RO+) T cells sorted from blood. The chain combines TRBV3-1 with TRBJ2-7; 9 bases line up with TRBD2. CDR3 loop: CASSQREGNEQYS. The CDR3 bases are TGTGCCAGCAGCCAGCGGGAGGGGAACGAGCAGTACTCC.